A selection of T cell receptor beta chains follows, all from one sample in a study of blood T cell repertoires in COVID-19. Assay: immunoSEQ multiplex PCR; the TCRdb copy retains only in-frame clones and omits some. The table shows around 62,000 clones, with 88% occurring only once. The specimen sequenced was peripheral blood. The receptors stem from a woman aged 55-75 years with COVID-19, enrolled during active disease. The CDR3 runs from the conserved cysteine through the conserved F or W. A D gene is named only where the DNA matches it firmly. Rows give clone size only sometimes, using once, few, many, or a class for an expanded clone.

>TRBD1|TRBJ2-3|TRBV27|.
TGTGCCAGCAGTTTATTACCCTCAGGGGGCGGCACAGATACGCAGTATTTT
CASSLLPSGGGTDTQYF
>.|TRBJ2-3|TRBV4-1|.
TGCGCCAGCAGCCAGCCGCTGCGGGGCCCCAGGGATACGCAGTATTTT
CASSQPLRGPRDTQYF
>TRBD2|TRBJ2-5|TRBV5-8|.
TGTGCCAGCAGCCCGCAGGGAGCGGGGCAAGAGACCCAGTACTTC
CASSPQGAGQETQYF
>TRBD1|TRBJ1-6|TRBV30|.
TGTGCCTGGAGGGGACAGGGGAATTCACCCCTCCACTTT
CAWRGQGNSPLHF
>TRBD2|TRBJ2-7|TRBV20-1|.
TGCAGTGCTAGTAGCGGGTTCGAGCAGTACTTC
CSASSGFEQYF
>.|TRBJ1-5|TRBV19|.
TGTGCCAGTAGCTGGGGGCGCGGTAGCAATCAGCCCCAGCATTTT
CASSWGRGSNQPQHF
>TRBD1|TRBJ2-1|TRBV6-2/TRBV6-3|.
TGTGCCAGCAGTTCTCGGACAGGCGTGAGCTCCTACAATGAGCAGTTCTTC
CASSSRTGVSSYNEQFF
>TRBD2|TRBJ2-7|TRBV10-3|.
TGTGCCATCGGGACTAGCGGGACCTACGAGCAGTACTTC
CAIGTSGTYEQYF
>TRBD1|TRBJ1-1|TRBV5-1|.
TGCGCCAGCAGCCGCACGGGACAGTCGGGGGCTGAAGCTTTCTTT
CASSRTGQSGAEAFF
>.|TRBJ2-1|TRBV2|.
TGTGCCAGCAGTTCACCGACAGGTTCCCCCAACAATGAGCAGTTCTTC
CASSSPTGSPNNEQFF
>.|TRBJ2-7|TRBV7-2|.
TGTGCCAGCAGCTTAGGAGCGGTTATCTCCTACGAGCAGTACTTC
CASSLGAVISYEQYF
>.|TRBJ1-2|TRBV18|few
TGTGCCAGCTCGCCAGGACAGACCTCCGGGGGCTACACCTTC
CASSPGQTSGGYTF
>TRBD1|TRBJ1-1|TRBV4-1|.
TGCGCCAGCAGCCAAGCCGGACAGGGAGGAGAAGCTTTCTTT
CASSQAGQGGEAFF
>.|TRBJ2-5|TRBV2|.
TGTGCCAGCACAGGGTATCTGGGAGAGACCCAGTACTTC
CASTGYLGETQYF
>TRBD1|TRBJ1-4|TRBV28|.
TGTGCCAGCACACGAACAGGGGGCTGGAATGAAAAACTGTTTTTT
CASTRTGGWNEKLFF
>TRBD1|TRBJ1-1|TRBV5-1|once
TGCGCCAGCAGCGCCTGGACAGGGGTGAACACTGAAGCTTTCTTT
CASSAWTGVNTEAFF
>.|TRBJ1-6|TRBV3-1/TRBV3-2|.
TGTGCCAGCAGCCAAGGCGACAGGCGGAATTCACCCCTCCACTTT
CASSQGDRRNSPLHF
>.|TRBJ2-3|TRBV5-1|.
TGCGCCAGCAGCGCGACAGGGTTCGTCGGGAGCGGTCTGACAGATACGCAGTATTTT
CASSATGFVGSGLTDTQYF
>TRBD1|TRBJ1-1|TRBV29-1|.
TGCAGCGTGCGTTACAGGGGCCTGAACACTGAAGCTTTCTTT
CSVRYRGLNTEAFF
>TRBD2|TRBJ2-3|TRBV7-9|once
TGTGCCAGCAGCCCCTGGGGAAGCGGGAGAGACACAGATACGCAGTATTTT
CASSPWGSGRDTDTQYF
>.|TRBJ1-2|TRBV19|once
TGTGCCAGTTCGGGAGGCGGGCAGTGGTATGGCTACACCTTC
CASSGGGQWYGYTF
>TRBD1|TRBJ2-3|TRBV4-3|.
TGCGCCAGCAGCCCAAGCGTGGGACAGAACACAGATACGCAGTATTTT
CASSPSVGQNTDTQYF
>.|TRBJ1-5|TRBV28|once
TGTGCCAGCAGGAGTCGAGGTCAGCCCCAGCATTTT
CASRSRGQPQHF
>.|TRBJ2-5|TRBV7-2|.
TGTGCCAGCAGCCGCGATGTGGAGCTCGATCAAGAGACCCAGTACTTC
CASSRDVELDQETQYF
>TRBD1|TRBJ1-4|TRBV6-5|.
TGTGCCAGCGGCGAACAGGGGGCAACTAATGAAAAACTGTTTTTT
CASGEQGATNEKLFF
>.|TRBJ2-7|TRBV6-5|.
TGTGCCAGCAGTTACGGGCACTCCTACGAGCAGTACTTC
CASSYGHSYEQYF
>.|TRBJ2-7|TRBV5-1|.
TGCGCCAGCAGCTTTTCCCAGGGGGGCGTGCAGTACTTC
CASSFSQGGVQYF
>.|TRBJ1-1|TRBV30|once
TGTGCCTGGGGGGACTCCTTCAAGGCTTTCTTT
CAWGDSFKAFF
>TRBD1|TRBJ1-3|TRBV28|.
TGTGCCAGCAGTTCCTCGAACAGGGGTGGAAACACCATATATTTT
CASSSSNRGGNTIYF